Given below is one TCR beta chain in context. What it binds is unknown. These data belong to a study of cytomegalovirus exposure and HLA in healthy donors. Study results and caveats: One cluster of highly shared sequence variants probably arose as a sequencing artifact. Most of the CMV-associated TCR beta chains (in a later analysis) appeared to be HLA-restricted.

The donors, nominally healthy at sampling, likely had unrecorded immune exposures. This CDR3 has 14 residues. V was clipped by 7 bases and J by 7 bases, with 22 bases between them. The V gene's germline CDR1 is SQVTM and CDR2 ANQGSEA. The primer mix had 60 Vbeta and 13 Jbeta primers. Data came from immunoSEQ multiplex PCR; TCRdb stores just in-frame clones and leaves some out. In total, the table holds fewer than 110,000 clones. The sequence was collected from a man aged 40-55 years in good health and CMV-seronegative. Sample: PBMCs. The J gene is TRBJ2-5, the V gene TRBV29-1; TRBD2 is a possible D gene (5 bases). CDR3 protein: CSARTLGWVGTQYF. The CDR3 DNA reads TGCAGCGCCAGAACACTAGGGTGGGTCGGGACCCAGTACTTC.